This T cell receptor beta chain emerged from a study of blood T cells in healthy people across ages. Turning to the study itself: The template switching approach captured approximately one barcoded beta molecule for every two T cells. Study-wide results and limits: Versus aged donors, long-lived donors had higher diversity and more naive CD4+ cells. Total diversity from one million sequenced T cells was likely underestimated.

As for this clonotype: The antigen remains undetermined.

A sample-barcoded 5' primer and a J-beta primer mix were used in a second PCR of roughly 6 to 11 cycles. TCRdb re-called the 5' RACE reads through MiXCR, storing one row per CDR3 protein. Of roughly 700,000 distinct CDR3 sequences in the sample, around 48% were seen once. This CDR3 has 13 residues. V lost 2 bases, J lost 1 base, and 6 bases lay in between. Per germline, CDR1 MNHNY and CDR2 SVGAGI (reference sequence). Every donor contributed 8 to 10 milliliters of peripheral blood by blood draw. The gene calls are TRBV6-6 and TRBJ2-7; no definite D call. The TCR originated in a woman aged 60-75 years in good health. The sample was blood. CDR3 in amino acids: CASSYAESYEQYF. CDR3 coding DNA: TGTGCCAGCAGTTACGCGGAGTCCTACGAGCAGTACTTC.